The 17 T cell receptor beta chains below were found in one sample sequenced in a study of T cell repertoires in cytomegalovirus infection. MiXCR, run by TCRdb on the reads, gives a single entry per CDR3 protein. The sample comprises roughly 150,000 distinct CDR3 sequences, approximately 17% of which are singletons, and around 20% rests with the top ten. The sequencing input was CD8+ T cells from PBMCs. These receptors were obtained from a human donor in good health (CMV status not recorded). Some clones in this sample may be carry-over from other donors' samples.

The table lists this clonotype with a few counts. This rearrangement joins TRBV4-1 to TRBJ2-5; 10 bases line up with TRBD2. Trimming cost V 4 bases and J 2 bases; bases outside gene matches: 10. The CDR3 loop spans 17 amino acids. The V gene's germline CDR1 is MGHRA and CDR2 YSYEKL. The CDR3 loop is CASSLGPGTSVQETQYF. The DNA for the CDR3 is TGCGCCAGCAGCCTCGGCCCCGGGACTAGCGTACAAGAGACCCAGTACTTC.

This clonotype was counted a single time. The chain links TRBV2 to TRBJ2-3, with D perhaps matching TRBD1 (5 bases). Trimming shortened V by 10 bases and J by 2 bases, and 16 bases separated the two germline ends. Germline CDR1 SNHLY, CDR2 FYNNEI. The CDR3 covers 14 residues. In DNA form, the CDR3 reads TGTGCCATCTCGAAGGGGTATGCCACAGATACGCAGTATTTT. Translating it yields CAISKGYATDTQYF.

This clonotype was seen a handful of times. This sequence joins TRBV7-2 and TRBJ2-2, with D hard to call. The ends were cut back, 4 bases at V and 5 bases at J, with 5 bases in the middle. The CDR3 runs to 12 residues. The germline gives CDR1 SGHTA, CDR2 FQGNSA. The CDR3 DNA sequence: TGTGCCAGCAGCTATATGACCGGGGAGCTGTTTTTT. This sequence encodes CASSYMTGELFF.

This chain's CDR3 is CSAGRRGGNNEQFF. The CDR3 DNA is TGCAGTGCTGGGAGGCGGGGGGGTAACAATGAGCAGTTCTTC. The genes are TRBV20-1 and TRBJ2-1; 9 positions agree with TRBD2. The ends lost 5 bases at V and 5 bases at J; junction bases unmatched: 7. The CDR3 contains 14 residues. Germline loops: CDR1 DFQATT, CDR2 SNEGSKA (reference sequence).

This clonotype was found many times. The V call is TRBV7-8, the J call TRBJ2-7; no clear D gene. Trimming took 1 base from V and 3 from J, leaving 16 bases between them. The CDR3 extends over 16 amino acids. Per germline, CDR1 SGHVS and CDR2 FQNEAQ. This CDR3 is CASSLGLGFVGYEQYF. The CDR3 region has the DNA TGTGCCAGCAGCTTAGGGTTGGGGTTCGTTGGCTACGAGCAGTACTTC.

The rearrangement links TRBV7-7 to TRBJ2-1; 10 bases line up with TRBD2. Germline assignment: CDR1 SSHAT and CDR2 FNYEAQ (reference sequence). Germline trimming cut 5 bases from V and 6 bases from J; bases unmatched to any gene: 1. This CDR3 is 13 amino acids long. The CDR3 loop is CASSPSGGNEQFF. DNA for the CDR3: TGTGCCAGCAGCCCTAGCGGGGGCAATGAGCAGTTCTTC.

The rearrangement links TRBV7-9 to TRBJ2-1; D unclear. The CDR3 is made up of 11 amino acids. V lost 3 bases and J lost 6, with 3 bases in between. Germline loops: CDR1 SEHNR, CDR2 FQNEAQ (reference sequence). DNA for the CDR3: TGTGCCAGCAGCTTCCTCAATGAGCAGTTCTTC. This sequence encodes CASSFLNEQFF.

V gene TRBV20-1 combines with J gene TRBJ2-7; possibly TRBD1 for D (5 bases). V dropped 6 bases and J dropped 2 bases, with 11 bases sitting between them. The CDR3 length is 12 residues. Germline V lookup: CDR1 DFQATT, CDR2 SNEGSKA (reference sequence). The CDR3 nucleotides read TGCAGTGCGCTACAGGCGCCCTACGAGCAGTACTTC. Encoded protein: CSALQAPYEQYF.

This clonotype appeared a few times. CDR3 sequence: CASNSRGPKNTEAFF. CDR3 nucleotides: TGCGCCAGCAACTCTAGGGGACCTAAGAACACTGAAGCTTTCTTT. The chain carries TRBV4-1 and TRBJ1-1; TRBD1 might be the D (5 bases). The V end was cut by 7 bases, the J end by 1 base, with 16 bases between. CDR3 size: 15 residues. Germline V lookup: CDR1 MGHRA, CDR2 YSYEKL.

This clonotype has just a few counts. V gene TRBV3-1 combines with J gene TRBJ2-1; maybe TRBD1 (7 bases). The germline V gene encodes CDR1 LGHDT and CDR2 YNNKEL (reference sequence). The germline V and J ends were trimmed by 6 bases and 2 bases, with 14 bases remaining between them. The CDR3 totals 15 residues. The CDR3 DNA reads TGTGCCAGCAGTTCAGGGGGGAGGCCCTACAATGAGCAGTTCTTC. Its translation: CASSSGGRPYNEQFF.

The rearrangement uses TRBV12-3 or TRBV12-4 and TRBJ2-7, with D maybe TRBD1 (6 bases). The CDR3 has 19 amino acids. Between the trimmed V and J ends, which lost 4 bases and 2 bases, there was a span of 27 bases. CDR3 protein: CASSSHLNRKGTIAYEQYF. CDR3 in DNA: TGTGCCAGCAGTTCCCACCTTAACCGGAAGGGGACAATCGCCTACGAGCAGTACTTC.

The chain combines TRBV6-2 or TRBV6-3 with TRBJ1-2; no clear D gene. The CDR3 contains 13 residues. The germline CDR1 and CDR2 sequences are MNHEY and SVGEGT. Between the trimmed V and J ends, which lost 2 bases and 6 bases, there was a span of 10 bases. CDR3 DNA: TGTGCCAGCAGTTACGCGGTCCGGGATGGCTACACCTTC. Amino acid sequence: CASSYAVRDGYTF.

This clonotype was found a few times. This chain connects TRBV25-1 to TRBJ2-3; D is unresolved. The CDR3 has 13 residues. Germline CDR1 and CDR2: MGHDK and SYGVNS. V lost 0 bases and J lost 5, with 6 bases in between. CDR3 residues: CASSEYVQDTQYF. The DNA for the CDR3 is TGTGCCAGCAGTGAATACGTCCAAGATACGCAGTATTTT. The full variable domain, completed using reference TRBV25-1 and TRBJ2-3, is EADIYQTPRYLVIGTGKKITLECSQTMGHDKMYWYQQDPGMELHLIHYSYGVNSTEKGDLSSESTVSRIRTEHFPLTLESARPSHTSQYLCASSEYVQDTQYFGPGTRLTVL.

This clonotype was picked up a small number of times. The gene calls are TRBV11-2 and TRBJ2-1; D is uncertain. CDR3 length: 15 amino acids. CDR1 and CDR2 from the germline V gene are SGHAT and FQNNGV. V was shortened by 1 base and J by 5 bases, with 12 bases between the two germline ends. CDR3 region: CASSLGPGTHNEQFF. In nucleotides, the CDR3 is TGTGCCAGCAGCTTAGGACCCGGAACCCACAATGAGCAGTTCTTC.

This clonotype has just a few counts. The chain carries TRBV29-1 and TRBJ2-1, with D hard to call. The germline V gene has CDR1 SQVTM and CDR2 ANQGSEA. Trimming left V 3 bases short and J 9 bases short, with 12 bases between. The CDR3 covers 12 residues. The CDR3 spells CSVDEDWGEQFF. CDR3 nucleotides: TGCAGCGTTGATGAAGATTGGGGTGAGCAGTTCTTC.

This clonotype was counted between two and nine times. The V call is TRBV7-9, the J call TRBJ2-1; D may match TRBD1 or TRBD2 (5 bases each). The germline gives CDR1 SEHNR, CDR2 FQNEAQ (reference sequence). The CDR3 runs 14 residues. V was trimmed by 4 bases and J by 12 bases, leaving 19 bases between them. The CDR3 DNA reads TGTGCCAGCAGCTCAGGGAATGGAGGTATTGGGCAGTTCTTC. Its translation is CASSSGNGGIGQFF.

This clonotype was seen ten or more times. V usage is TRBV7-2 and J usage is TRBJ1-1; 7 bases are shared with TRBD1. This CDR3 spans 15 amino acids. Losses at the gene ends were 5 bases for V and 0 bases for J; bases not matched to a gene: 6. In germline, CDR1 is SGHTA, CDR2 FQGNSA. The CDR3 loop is CASSDRDSMNTEAFF. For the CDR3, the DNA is TGTGCCAGCAGCGACCGGGACAGCATGAACACTGAAGCTTTCTTT.